This T cell receptor beta chain was sequenced during a study of shared clonotypes between healthy human individuals. General study results and limits: Large depth notwithstanding, sorted-subset sequencing proved incomplete by rarefaction. Non-shared clonotypes had lower generation probabilities than those shared by all four donors.

With regard to this clone: Its antigen is unknown. Other DNA sequences in this sample translate to the same CDR3.

The CDR3 extends over 16 amino acids. Germline CDR1 reads SGHTA; CDR2 reads FQGNSA. Unmatched junction bases numbered 5, after V lost 1 base and J lost 4 bases. Per sorted-subset replicate PCR, input was 200 to 250 ng DNA, representing about 32,000 T cell genomes. The protocol was immunoSEQ multiplex PCR, while the TCRdb copy is restricted to in-frame clones and leaves out a portion. The sample has 1.5 million to 2.5 million clones, roughly 95% seen once. CD45RO-negative CD8 cells positively selected for CCR7 made up the naive population, which excluded terminally differentiated effector memory CD45RA+ cells.

The sequence derives from a man younger than 35 in good health. The rearrangement links TRBV7-2 to TRBJ2-7; TRBD2 matches 12 bases. Sample: naive CD8+ T cells sorted from blood. The CDR3 here is CASSLGLAGGLYEQYF. CDR3 sequence (DNA): TGTGCCAGCAGCTTAGGCCTAGCGGGAGGGTTGTACGAGCAGTACTTC.